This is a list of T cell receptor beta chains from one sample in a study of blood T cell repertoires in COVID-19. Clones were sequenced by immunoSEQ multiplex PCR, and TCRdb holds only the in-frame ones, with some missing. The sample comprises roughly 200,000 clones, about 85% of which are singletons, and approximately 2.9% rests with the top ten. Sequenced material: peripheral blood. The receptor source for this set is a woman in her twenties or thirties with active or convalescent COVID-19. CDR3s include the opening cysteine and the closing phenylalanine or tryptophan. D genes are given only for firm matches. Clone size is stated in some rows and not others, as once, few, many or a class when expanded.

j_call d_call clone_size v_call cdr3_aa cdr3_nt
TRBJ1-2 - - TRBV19 CASSEQGYGYTF TGTGCCAGTAGTGAACAGGGTTATGGCTACACCTTC
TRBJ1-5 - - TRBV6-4 CASSAGVEQPQHF TGTGCCAGCAGTGCCGGGGTGGAACAGCCCCAGCATTTT
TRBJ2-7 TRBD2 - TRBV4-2 CASSQGTTSGSSYEQYF TGTGCCAGCAGCCAGGGGACCACTAGCGGGAGCTCCTACGAGCAGTACTTC
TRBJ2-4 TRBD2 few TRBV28 CASSFSVRGLAGVWRKAKNIQYF TGTGCCAGCAGTTTTTCAGTGAGGGGACTAGCGGGAGTGTGGAGAAAAGCCAAAAACATTCAGTACTTC
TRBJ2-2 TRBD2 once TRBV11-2 CASSRGGLAANTGELFF TGTGCCAGCAGCAGAGGCGGCCTAGCGGCGAACACCGGGGAGCTGTTTTTT
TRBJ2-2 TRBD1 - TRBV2 CARRNTGGRNGELFF TGTGCCAGAAGAAACACAGGGGGCAGGAACGGGGAGCTGTTTTTT
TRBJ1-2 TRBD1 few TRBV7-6 CASSPYPESGGRVYGYTF TGTGCCAGCAGCCCGTATCCAGAATCAGGGGGAAGGGTCTATGGCTACACCTTC
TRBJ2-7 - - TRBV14 CASSQLGGSFEQYF TGTGCCAGCAGCCAATTAGGTGGGAGTTTCGAGCAGTACTTC
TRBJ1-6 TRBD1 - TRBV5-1 CASSLEGQGRSPLHF TGCGCCAGCAGCTTGGAGGGACAGGGCCGTTCACCCCTCCACTTT
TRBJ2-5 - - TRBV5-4 CASSFGGNQETQYF TGTGCCAGCAGCTTTGGGGGGAATCAAGAGACCCAGTACTTC
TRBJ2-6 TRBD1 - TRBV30 CAWSPGQGLSGANVLTF TGTGCCTGGAGCCCGGGACAGGGTCTTTCTGGGGCCAACGTCCTGACTTTC
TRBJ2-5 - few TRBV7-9 CASSLGAQMETQYF TGTGCCAGCAGCTTAGGGGCACAAATGGAGACCCAGTACTTC
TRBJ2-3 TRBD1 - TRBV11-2 CASSSLSVRTGLTDTQYF TGTGCCAGCAGCTCTTTGTCGGTGCGGACAGGACTCACAGATACGCAGTATTTT
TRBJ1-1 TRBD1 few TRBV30 CAWIRDRGEAFF TGTGCCTGGATAAGGGACAGGGGAGAGGCTTTCTTT
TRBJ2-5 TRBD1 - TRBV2 CASDRDSQETQYF TGTGCCAGCGACCGGGACAGCCAAGAGACCCAGTACTTC
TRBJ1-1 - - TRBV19 CASRRQASKNTEAFF TGTGCCAGTCGACGACAGGCTTCGAAGAACACTGAAGCTTTCTTT
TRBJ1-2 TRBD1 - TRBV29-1 CSVEKGTENYGYTF TGCAGCGTTGAAAAAGGGACAGAAAACTATGGCTACACCTTC
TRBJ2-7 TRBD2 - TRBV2 CASQKRESSYEQYF TGTGCCAGTCAAAAGCGGGAGAGCTCCTACGAGCAGTACTTC
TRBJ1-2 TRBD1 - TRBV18 CASSPAGQGNYGYTF TGTGCCAGCTCACCCGCGGGACAGGGTAATTATGGCTACACCTTC
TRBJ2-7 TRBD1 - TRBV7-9 CASSPTGESSYEQYF TGTGCCAGCAGCCCCACAGGGGAAAGCTCCTACGAGCAGTACTTC
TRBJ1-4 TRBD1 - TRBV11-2 CASSLDSGQGYEKLFF TGTGCCAGCAGCTTAGATTCAGGACAGGGTTATGAAAAACTGTTTTTT
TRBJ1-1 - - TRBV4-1 CASSQEPTVNTEAFF TGCGCCAGCAGCCAAGAGCCGACAGTAAACACTGAAGCTTTCTTT
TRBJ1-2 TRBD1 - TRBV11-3 CASTPGTGEGYTF TGTGCCAGCACCCCCGGGACAGGGGAAGGCTACACCTTC
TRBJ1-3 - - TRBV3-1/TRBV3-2 CASKGGPGNTIYF TGTGCCAGCAAGGGGGGGCCGGGAAACACCATATATTTT
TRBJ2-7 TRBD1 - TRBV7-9 CASSAPGQRSYEQYF TGTGCCAGCAGCGCTCCGGGACAGAGATCCTACGAGCAGTACTTC
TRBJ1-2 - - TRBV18 CASSPDTSVEGYTF TGTGCCAGCTCACCAGACACCTCGGTCGAGGGCTACACCTTC
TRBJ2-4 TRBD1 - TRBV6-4 CASSDGQGANIQYF TGTGCCAGCAGTGACGGGCAGGGGGCAAACATTCAGTACTTC